This passage covers 10 T cell receptor beta chains from one sample sequenced in a study of shared clonotypes between healthy human individuals. Generated by immunoSEQ multiplex PCR, the TCRdb table keeps only in-frame clones and is missing some. The table has some 300,000 clones, less than 75% seen once. Source material: memory CD4+ T cells sorted from blood. Subset: CD45RA-negative fraction. These receptors all stem from a young man in good health.

V and J are TRBV5-8 and TRBJ2-7; D gene uncertain. CDR1 and CDR2 from the germline V gene are SGHTS and YDEGEE. Trimming shortened V by 2 bases and J by 2 bases, and 14 bases separated the two germline ends. The CDR3 sequence is 15 residues long. In DNA form, the CDR3 reads TGTGCCAGCAGCTTTATATCCGGGTTCACCTACGAGCAGTACTTC. It specifies CASSFISGFTYEQYF.

V is TRBV2 and J is TRBJ2-5; 8 bases agree with TRBD2. Germline lookup yields CDR1 SNHLY and CDR2 FYNNEI. The CDR3 contains 16 residues. Trimming took 3 bases from V and 3 from J; bases not matched to a gene: 9. The CDR3 coding sequence is TGTGCCAGCAGTGACCCCATAGCGGGATCGAAAGAGACCCAGTACTTC. It is translated as CASSDPIAGSKETQYF.

This clone was seen a single time. The chain joins TRBV29-1 to TRBJ2-1; TRBD2 aligns across 10 bases. Looked up from germline, CDR1 is SQVTM and CDR2 is ANQGSEA. V dropped 0 bases and J dropped 7; count of bases not matched to a gene: 15. There are 18 residues in the CDR3. CDR3 in amino acids: CSVEDPQPPAGGGNEQFF. The CDR3 nucleotides are TGCAGCGTTGAAGATCCTCAGCCTCCAGCGGGAGGGGGGAATGAGCAGTTCTTC.

V is TRBV7-9 and J is TRBJ2-4; the match to TRBD1 covers 7 bases. J was trimmed by 2 bases and V by 11 bases; bases with no gene match: 18. The CDR3 runs 17 residues. CDR1 is SEHNR and CDR2 is FQNEAQ in the germline V gene (reference sequence). CDR3 in DNA: TGTGCCGGGGTATTTACCGGGACAGTCTCCTCCAAAAACATTCAGTACTTC. Translation gives CAGVFTGTVSSKNIQYF.

The gene calls are TRBV7-3 and TRBJ2-7; D is possibly TRBD2 (5 bases). The CDR3 contains 13 residues. The germline V and J ends were trimmed by 4 bases and 5 bases, with 12 bases remaining between them. CDR1 SGHTA and CDR2 FQGTGA come from the germline V gene. The CDR3 nucleotides read TGTGCCAGCAGCTCTCTAGAAGCGGACGAGCAGTACTTC. Its protein is CASSSLEADEQYF.

The rearrangement links TRBV18 to TRBJ1-5, with D maybe TRBD1 (6 bases). V lost 2 bases and J lost 11, with 10 bases in between. Looked up from germline, CDR1 is KGHSH and CDR2 is LQKENI. The CDR3 runs to 12 residues. CDR3 DNA sequence: TGTGCCAGCTCACCAGAAAGGGGGGCCCAGCATTTT. Translation: CASSPERGAQHF.

This clone was seen more than once but under ten times. The rearrangement links TRBV14 to TRBJ1-2; D remains ambiguous. This CDR3 is built from 16 residues. Trimming cost V 1 base and J 4 bases, with 16 bases left between them. Per germline, CDR1 SGHDN and CDR2 FVKESK. CDR3 loop: CASSQAVGGRGYGYTF. The CDR3 nucleotides read TGTGCCAGCAGCCAAGCTGTAGGAGGGCGAGGCTATGGCTACACCTTC.

This chain connects TRBV19 to TRBJ2-4; maybe TRBD2 (6 bases). The V end lost 1 base, the J end lost 0 bases, and 7 bases lay between the germline ends. The CDR3 contains 15 residues. Germline CDR1 LNHDA, CDR2 SQIVND (reference sequence). The CDR3 DNA sequence: TGTGCCAGTAGTATAGTGGGACTAGCCAAAAACATTCAGTACTTC. It encodes CASSIVGLAKNIQYF.

The chain employs TRBV7-3 and TRBJ2-1; TRBD1 aligns across 7 bases. Per the germline V gene, CDR1 is SGHTA and CDR2 is FQGTGA. This CDR3 has 12 residues. Trimming took 5 bases from V and 8 from J; bases not matched to a gene: 3. CDR3 sequence (DNA): TGTGCCAGCAGCGAACAGGGGCATGAGCAGTTCTTC. Residues: CASSEQGHEQFF.

This clone appeared once. The chain employs TRBV2 and TRBJ2-1; 11 bases map to TRBD1. This CDR3 has 21 amino acids. CDR1 and CDR2 from the germline V gene are SNHLY and FYNNEI. With V trimmed by 2 bases and J by 6 bases, 21 bases remained unmatched. As DNA, the CDR3 is TGTGCCAGCAGTGAAAGGAAAAATGCGCGCAAAGGCGGGACAGGGGGCAATGAGCAGTTCTTC. It encodes CASSERKNARKGGTGGNEQFF.